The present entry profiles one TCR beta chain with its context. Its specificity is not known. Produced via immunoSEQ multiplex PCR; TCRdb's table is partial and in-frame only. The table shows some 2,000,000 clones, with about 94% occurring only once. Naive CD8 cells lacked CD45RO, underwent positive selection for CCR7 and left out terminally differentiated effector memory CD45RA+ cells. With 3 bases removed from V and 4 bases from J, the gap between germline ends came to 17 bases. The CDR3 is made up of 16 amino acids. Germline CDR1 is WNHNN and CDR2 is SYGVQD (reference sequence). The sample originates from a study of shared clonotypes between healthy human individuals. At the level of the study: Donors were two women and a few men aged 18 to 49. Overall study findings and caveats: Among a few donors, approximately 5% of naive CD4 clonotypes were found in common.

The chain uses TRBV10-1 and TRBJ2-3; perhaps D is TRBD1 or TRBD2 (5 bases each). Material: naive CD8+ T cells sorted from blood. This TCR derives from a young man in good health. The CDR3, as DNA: TGCGCCAGCAGTGACGATGGGACCGAGGGCCCAGATACGCAGTATTTT. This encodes CASSDDGTEGPDTQYF.